What follows are 24 T cell receptor beta chains derived from one specimen sequenced in a study of cytomegalovirus exposure and HLA in healthy donors (dated by TCRdb to 2017 to 2019). Library creation used the immunoSEQ multiplex PCR assay. A mixture of 60 forward primers for TCR Vbeta segments and 13 reverse primers for TCR Jbeta segments was used in the multiplex PCR. Entries here come from immuneACCESS through TCRdb and include only in-frame sequences with V and J called. Some clones fail to appear in such tables; in the studies checked, an unresolved V gene covers under half of the shortfall, and the cause of the remainder is unknown. In all, the sample holds over 75,000 clones, and more than 60% of those were seen once. Around 15% of the sample is held by the ten biggest clonotypes. Sequencing was done on a sample of PBMCs. These receptor sequences come from a man between 60 and 70 years old in good health and CMV-seropositive.

The CDR3 DNA reads as TGTGCCAGCAGCGTCTCGGGGCAGGGGTTCCCCGGGGAGCTGTTTTTT. It is translated as CASSVSGQGFPGELFF. This chain joins TRBV9 and TRBJ2-2, with D perhaps matching TRBD1 (6 bases). Trimming removed 2 bases from V and 6 bases from J, with 17 bases in between. This CDR3 region has 16 residues. The germline V gene encodes CDR1 SGDLS and CDR2 YYNGEE.

The J gene is TRBJ2-1, the V gene TRBV4-1; possibly TRBD2 for D (6 bases). The CDR3 has 13 amino acids. Looked up from germline, CDR1 is MGHRA and CDR2 is YSYEKL. V gave up 0 bases and J gave up 11 bases, with 11 bases separating them. The CDR3 DNA is TGCGCCAGCAGCCAAGATAGAGGAGGGAAGCAGTTCTTC. Translation gives CASSQDRGGKQFF.

This chain uses TRBV27 with TRBJ1-1, with D hard to call. Looked up from germline, CDR1 is MNHEY and CDR2 is SMNVEV (reference sequence). CDR3 length: 11 residues. Trimming shortened V by 8 bases and J by 7 bases, and 11 bases separated the two germline ends. The CDR3 bases are TGTGCCAGCCAACGAAGAGGTGAAGCTTTCTTT. Translated: CASQRRGEAFF.

The chain carries TRBV12-5 and TRBJ1-6, with 8 bases fitting TRBD1. Trimming at V came to 5 bases and at J to 7 bases, leaving 7 bases not matched to a gene. The CDR3 has 15 amino acids. The germline gives CDR1 LGHNT, CDR2 FRNRAP. CDR3 sequence (DNA): TGTGCTAGTGGTCCCGACAGGGGATGGAATTCACCCCTCCACTTT. This translates into CASGPDRGWNSPLHF. Using reference TRBV12-5 and TRBJ1-6 for the parts outside the CDR3, the full variable domain is DARVTQTPRHKVTEMGQEVTMRCQPILGHNTVFWYRQTMMQGLELLAYFRNRAPLDDSGMPKDRFSAEMPDATLATLKIQPSEPRDSAVYFCASGPDRGWNSPLHFGNGTRLTVT.

This chain joins TRBV27 and TRBJ2-7, with 7 bases that match TRBD2. The CDR3 sequence is 14 residues long. Germline V gene sequence: CDR1 MNHEY, CDR2 SMNVEV (reference sequence). V lost 4 bases to trimming and J lost 7 bases; unmatched junction nucleotides: 10. The CDR3 DNA sequence: TGTGCCAGCAGTTCACCGGGGGGAAGAGAGGAGCAGTACTTC. Its protein product is CASSSPGGREEQYF.

The J gene is TRBJ2-1, the V gene TRBV7-2; D is possibly TRBD1 (5 bases). The CDR3 runs 16 residues. V lost 0 bases, J lost 6 bases, and 15 bases lay in between. The germline CDR1 and CDR2 sequences are SGHTA and FQGNSA. This chain's CDR3 is CASSLAQSRGFNEQFF. The DNA of the CDR3 is TGTGCCAGCAGCTTAGCCCAGAGTAGGGGTTTCAATGAGCAGTTCTTC.

The J gene is TRBJ2-7, the V gene TRBV2; 7 nucleotides agree with TRBD1. Looked up from germline, CDR1 is SNHLY and CDR2 is FYNNEI. V shed 2 bases, J shed 1 base, and the junction held 5 bases outside the gene matches. This CDR3 contains 15 residues. CDR3 nucleotides: TGTGCCAGCAGTGAAAGGACAGGTATTTCCTACGAGCAGTACTTC. Translation: CASSERTGISYEQYF.

This chain connects TRBV27 to TRBJ1-1; D is ambiguous. Germline V gene sequence: CDR1 MNHEY, CDR2 SMNVEV (reference sequence). Trimming removed 7 bases at V and 4 bases at J, with 16 bases between. The CDR3 loop spans 14 amino acids. CDR3 in DNA: TGTGCCAGCAAAACTACCGGGATCCCCACTGAAGCTTTCTTT. It codes for CASKTTGIPTEAFF.

This clone has a handful of counts. The chain has TRBV25-1 and TRBJ1-1; 9 nucleotides align to TRBD1. CDR1 MGHDK and CDR2 SYGVNS come from the germline V gene. This CDR3 comprises 15 residues. V was clipped by 4 bases and J by 8 bases; unmatched bases: 11. CDR3: CASSVPGTGNKEAFF. The DNA for the CDR3 is TGTGCCAGCAGTGTTCCCGGGACAGGGAATAAGGAAGCTTTCTTT. The full variable domain, with the rest looked up from reference TRBV25-1 and TRBJ1-1, is EADIYQTPRYLVIGTGKKITLECSQTMGHDKMYWYQQDPGMELHLIHYSYGVNSTEKGDLSSESTVSRIRTEHFPLTLESARPSHTSQYLCASSVPGTGNKEAFFGQGTRLTVV.

The chain uses TRBV5-1 and TRBJ2-2, with 11 bases lining up with TRBD2. Per the germline V gene, CDR1 is SGHRS and CDR2 is YFSETQ. This CDR3 contains 16 residues. V lost 4 bases, J lost 5 bases, and 7 bases stayed unmatched. CDR3 region: CASSRTSGGVTGELFF. The CDR3 DNA follows: TGCGCCAGCAGCCGCACTAGCGGGGGAGTAACCGGGGAGCTGTTTTTT.

The V gene is TRBV27, the J gene TRBJ2-3, with D unclear. Germline assignment: CDR1 MNHEY and CDR2 SMNVEV (reference sequence). The ends were cut back, 1 base at V and 8 bases at J, with 10 bases in the middle. This CDR3 spans 13 amino acids. CDR3 nucleotides: TGTGCCAGCAGTTTATTGAGGAAAGGTACGCAGTATTTT. Translation gives CASSLLRKGTQYF.

The sample holds a few counts of this clone. The V call is TRBV5-1, the J call TRBJ1-2, with 7 bases lining up with TRBD1. The CDR3 is 15 residues long. With 0 bases clipped from V and 1 base from J, the junction kept 3 bases outside the gene matches. Germline loops: CDR1 SGHRS, CDR2 YFSETQ. The CDR3 here is CASSLAGTDNYGYTF. DNA of the CDR3: TGCGCCAGCAGCTTGGCCGGGACAGATAACTATGGCTACACCTTC. Looking up the rest from reference TRBV5-1 and TRBJ1-2 gives the full variable domain: KAGVTQTPRYLIKTRGQQVTLSCSPISGHRSVSWYQQTPGQGLQFLFEYFSETQRNKGNFPGRFSGRQFSNSRSEMNVSTLELGDSALYLCASSLAGTDNYGYTFGSGTRLTVV.

The chain recombines TRBV5-1 with TRBJ1-2, with 9 nucleotides matching TRBD1. The germline V gene encodes CDR1 SGHRS and CDR2 YFSETQ. The trim removed 4 bases at V and 4 bases at J, leaving 5 bases unmatched. The CDR3 has 14 residues. The CDR3 spells CASSPNRGLYGYTF. CDR3 nucleotides: TGCGCCAGCAGCCCGAACAGGGGGCTCTATGGCTACACCTTC. Based on the CDR3 plus reference TRBV5-1 and TRBJ1-2, the full variable domain is KAGVTQTPRYLIKTRGQQVTLSCSPISGHRSVSWYQQTPGQGLQFLFEYFSETQRNKGNFPGRFSGRQFSNSRSEMNVSTLELGDSALYLCASSPNRGLYGYTFGSGTRLTVV.

The rearrangement joins TRBV4-1 to TRBJ1-2; 9 bases match TRBD1. V trimming: 2 bases; J trimming: 6 bases; junction bases outside the gene matches: 4. The CDR3 length is 14 residues. Germline lookup yields CDR1 MGHRA and CDR2 YSYEKL. CDR3 amino acids: CASSQLQGAHGYTF. In DNA form, the CDR3 reads TGCGCCAGCAGCCAACTACAGGGGGCACATGGCTACACCTTC.

This chain joins TRBV27 and TRBJ2-5; TRBD1 aligns across 7 bases. The J call is doubtful: the DNA matches TRBJ2-7 better. Germline loops: CDR1 MNHEY, CDR2 SMNVEV (reference sequence). This CDR3 comprises 15 residues. The CDR3 sequence is CASSPGTAKTYEQYF. For the CDR3, the DNA is TGTGCCAGCAGTCCTGGGACAGCCAAGACCTACGAGCAGTACTTC.

This clone was counted a few times. The gene calls are TRBV27 and TRBJ2-1; the match to TRBD2 covers 9 bases. Germline V gene data show CDR1 as MNHEY and CDR2 as SMNVEV (reference sequence). This CDR3 contains 16 residues. The V and J ends lost 5 bases and 7 bases, in that order; junction bases with no gene match: 12. Here the CDR3 DNA reads TGTGCCAGCAGTCCCCTGGGAAGCGGGGGGTTAAATGAGCAGTTCTTC. Translated, it gives CASSPLGSGGLNEQFF.

The V gene is TRBV19, the J gene TRBJ2-7; no firm D call. The germline V gene encodes CDR1 LNHDA and CDR2 SQIVND (reference sequence). The CDR3 has 15 residues. V lost 5 bases, J lost 2 bases, and 16 bases lay in between. CDR3 DNA sequence: TGTGCCAGTAGTCACAATTTGATCCCAACCTACGAGCAGTACTTC. Protein: CASSHNLIPTYEQYF. Drawing the rest from reference TRBV19 and TRBJ2-7, the complete variable domain is DGGITQSPKYLFRKEGQNVTLSCEQNLNHDAMYWYRQDPGQGLRLIYYSQIVNDFQKGDIAEGYSVSREKKESFPLTVTSAQKNPTAFYLCASSHNLIPTYEQYFGPGTRLTVT.

This rearrangement joins TRBV7-3 to TRBJ2-3; 7 bases fit TRBD2. The CDR3 is 15 amino acids. The germline V gene has CDR1 SGHTA and CDR2 FQGTGA. V was pared by 1 base and J by 2 bases, with 3 bases of the junction left unmatched. The CDR3 DNA reads as TGTGCCAGCAGCTTAAGGAGCGGGGCCACAGATACGCAGTATTTT. Its protein is CASSLRSGATDTQYF.

With respect to this clone: The junction and the germline gene differ at one end; a read error may be behind it. The genes are TRBV28 and TRBJ2-3, with 7 bases identical to TRBD2. The CDR3 runs to 16 residues. Germline loops: CDR1 MDHEN, CDR2 SYDVKM. The CDR3 DNA follows: TGTGCCAGCACTTTAGCGGGTCCAACGAGCACAGATACGCAGTATTTT. Encoded protein: CASTLAGPTSTDTQYF.

CDR3 coding DNA: TGTGCCAGCAGCGTACCCAGGACTAACGGGGACGGCACAGATACGCAGTATTTT. It specifies CASSVPRTNGDGTDTQYF. V usage is TRBV9 and J usage is TRBJ2-3, with D possibly TRBD2 on 6 matching bases. Germline assignment: CDR1 SGDLS and CDR2 YYNGEE. The V end lost 1 base, the J end lost 1 base, and 19 bases lay between the germline ends. The CDR3 extends over 18 amino acids.

The chain employs TRBV7-3 and TRBJ1-1, with 11 positions matching TRBD1. V gave up 5 bases and J gave up 5 bases; unmatched junction bases: 7. The CDR3 totals 15 residues. Germline CDR1 SGHTA, CDR2 FQGTGA. This CDR3 is CASSTGQGAHTEAFF. For the CDR3, the DNA is TGTGCCAGCAGCACCGGACAGGGGGCGCATACTGAAGCTTTCTTT.

This chain joins TRBV5-1 and TRBJ1-1; 7 nucleotides match TRBD1. The germline CDR1 and CDR2 sequences are SGHRS and YFSETQ. V was clipped by 4 bases and J by 3 bases; unmatched bases: 6. The CDR3 covers 14 residues. CDR3: CASSQQGSYTEAFF. The DNA of the CDR3 is TGCGCCAGCAGCCAACAGGGGTCGTACACTGAAGCTTTCTTT.

This clone was observed once. This chain joins TRBV21-1 and TRBJ1-4. TRBV21-1 is flagged as a pseudogene. The CDR3 consists of 14 residues. In nucleotides, the CDR3 is TGTGCCAGCACCGTTGGAGGCCTCGGTGAAAAACTGTTTTTT. It encodes CASTVGGLGEKLFF.

The rearrangement joins TRBV27 to TRBJ2-2; D possibly corresponds to TRBD1 (6 bases). CDR1 is MNHEY, CDR2 SMNVEV, per germline (reference sequence). Trimming left V 6 bases short and J 3 bases short, with 11 bases between. This CDR3 comprises 14 residues. CDR3 amino acids: CASRLTGYTGELFF. CDR3 nucleotides: TGTGCCAGCAGATTGACAGGTTACACCGGGGAGCTGTTTTTT.